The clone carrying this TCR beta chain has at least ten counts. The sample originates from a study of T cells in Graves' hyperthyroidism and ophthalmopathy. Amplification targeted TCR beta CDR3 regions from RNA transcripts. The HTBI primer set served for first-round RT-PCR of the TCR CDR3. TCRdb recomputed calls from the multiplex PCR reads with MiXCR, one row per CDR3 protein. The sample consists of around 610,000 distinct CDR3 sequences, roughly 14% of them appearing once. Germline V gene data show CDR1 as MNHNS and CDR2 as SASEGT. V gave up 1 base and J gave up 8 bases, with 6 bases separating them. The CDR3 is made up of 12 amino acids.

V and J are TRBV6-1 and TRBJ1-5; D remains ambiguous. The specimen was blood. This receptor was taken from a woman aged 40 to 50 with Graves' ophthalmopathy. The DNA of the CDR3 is TGTGCCAGCAGTGAAGACATCAAGCCCCAGCATTTT. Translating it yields CASSEDIKPQHF.